What follows are 5 T cell receptor beta chains derived from one specimen sequenced in a study of shared clonotypes between healthy human individuals. This table comes from immunoSEQ multiplex PCR, and its TCRdb copy is limited to in-frame clones, with some not included. The data hold around 750,000 clones, with approximately 79% observed a single time. Sequenced: memory CD4+ T cells sorted from blood. Subset described: CD45RA-negative fraction. The origin of the receptors is a young woman in good health.

The chain carries TRBV5-1 and TRBJ2-1, with TRBD1 matching over 10 bases. This CDR3 comprises 14 residues. The trim removed 4 bases at V and 4 bases at J, leaving 2 bases unmatched. Germline CDR1 reads SGHRS; CDR2 reads YFSETQ. The CDR3 DNA sequence: TGCGCCAGCAGCCCGGGACAGGGGTACAATGAGCAGTTCTTC. Its protein is CASSPGQGYNEQFF.

This clone showed up just once. The same CDR3 also results from other DNA sequences found in this sample. V gene TRBV5-6 combines with J gene TRBJ1-2; D gene ambiguous. V lost 1 base and J 5 bases, leaving 6 bases between the germline ends. This CDR3 has 12 residues. Germline V gives CDR1 SGHDT, CDR2 YYEEEE. As DNA, the CDR3 is TGTGCCAGCAGCTTGTCCGGTTATGGCTACACCTTC. Protein product: CASSLSGYGYTF.

The chain carries TRBV18 and TRBJ1-2; D gene ambiguous. The CDR3 length is 12 residues. V was clipped by 6 bases and J by 2 bases, with 7 bases between them. Germline V lookup: CDR1 KGHSH, CDR2 LQKENI. The CDR3 sequence is CASSEGNYGYTF. The CDR3 coding sequence is TGTGCCAGCTCCGAAGGGAACTATGGCTACACCTTC.

In its sample, this clone was seen a few times. This rearrangement joins TRBV4-1 to TRBJ1-5, with D possibly TRBD1 on 6 matching bases. Between the trimmed V and J ends, which lost 3 bases and 4 bases, there was a span of 13 bases. In germline, CDR1 is MGHRA, CDR2 YSYEKL. The CDR3 totals 15 residues. The CDR3 is CASSQEQGVNQPQHF. The CDR3 DNA reads as TGCGCCAGCAGCCAGGAACAGGGAGTAAATCAGCCCCAGCATTTT.

This clone has more than one count but fewer than ten. V usage is TRBV7-9 and J usage is TRBJ1-1; possibly TRBD1 for D (5 bases). Trimming cost V 8 bases and J 1 base, with 8 bases left between them. The germline gives CDR1 SEHNR, CDR2 FQNEAQ (reference sequence). The CDR3 consists of 12 residues. The CDR3 loop is CASHGGNTEAFF. CDR3 nucleotides: TGTGCCAGCCACGGGGGGAACACTGAAGCTTTCTTT.